The clone carrying this T cell receptor (beta chain) occurred a few times. All enrollees were about 18 to 90 years old and from approximately 24 US areas. The data originate from a study of blood T cell repertoires in COVID-19. The overall study: The analysed material was cDNA or gDNA that came from T cells, B-cell-depleted T cells, or PBMCs.

CDR1 and CDR2 from the germline V gene are SGHTA and FQGNSA. Trimming stripped 3 bases from V and 5 bases from J, with 19 bases between. The CDR3 runs 16 residues. Original processing notes: Amplification from reference gene primers served as the basis for estimated nucleated cell counts. Repertoires were generated with immunoSEQ multiplex PCR, while TCRdb's copy carries only in-frame clones and drops some. V and J calls and clone size are those listed in that table; D and trimming were worked out from the DNA. The table includes 180,000 or so clones, around 78% detected once. The rearrangement links TRBV7-2 to TRBJ2-5; D is unresolved. The TCR originated in a woman between 50 and 59 years old who had recovered from COVID-19. The source material was PBMCs or T cells enriched from blood (not recorded which). The DNA of the CDR3 is TGTGCCAGCAGCTTTGGCGGTAGCCCCCGCCGGGAGACCCAGTACTTC. Translating gives CASSFGGSPRRETQYF.